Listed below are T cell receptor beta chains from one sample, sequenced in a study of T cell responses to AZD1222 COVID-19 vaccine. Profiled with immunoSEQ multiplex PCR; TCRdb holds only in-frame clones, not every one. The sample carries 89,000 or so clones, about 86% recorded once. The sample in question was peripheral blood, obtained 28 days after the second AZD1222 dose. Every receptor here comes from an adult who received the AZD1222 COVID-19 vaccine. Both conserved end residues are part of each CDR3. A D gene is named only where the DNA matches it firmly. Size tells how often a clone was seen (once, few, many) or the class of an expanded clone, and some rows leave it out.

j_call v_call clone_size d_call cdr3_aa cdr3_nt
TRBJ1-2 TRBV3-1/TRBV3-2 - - CASSGTNYGYTF TGTGCCAGCAGCGGAACTAACTATGGCTACACCTTC
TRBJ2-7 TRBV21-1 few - CASSASPAGGAYEQYF TGTGCCAGCAGCGCCTCCCCCGCAGGGGGGGCCTACGAGCAGTACTTC
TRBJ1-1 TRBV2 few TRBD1 CASSLPPGQLNTEAFF TGTGCCAGCAGCCTCCCCCCGGGACAGTTGAACACTGAAGCTTTCTTT
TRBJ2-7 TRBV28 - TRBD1 CASSSGQGPYEQYF TGTGCCAGCAGTTCCGGACAGGGACCCTACGAGCAGTACTTC
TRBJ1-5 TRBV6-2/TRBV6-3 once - CASSPGGFSNQPQHF TGTGCCAGCAGCCCGGGGGGGTTTAGCAATCAGCCCCAGCATTTT
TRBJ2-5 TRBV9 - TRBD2 CASSARTSGRGGETQYF TGTGCCAGCAGCGCCCGGACTAGCGGGAGAGGAGGAGAGACCCAGTACTTC
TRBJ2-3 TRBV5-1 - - CASSLASGGQDTQYF TGCGCCAGCAGCTTGGCATCGGGTGGGCAAGATACGCAGTATTTT
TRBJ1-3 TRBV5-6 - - CASSILLGSGNTIYF TGTGCCAGCAGCATATTGTTGGGCTCTGGAAACACCATATATTTT
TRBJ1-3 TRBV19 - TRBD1 CASSRRGQVRTNSGNTIYF TGTGCCAGTAGTAGGAGGGGACAGGTCCGGACTAACTCTGGAAACACCATATATTTT
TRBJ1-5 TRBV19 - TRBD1 CASSPNRGTQPQHF TGTGCCAGTAGTCCCAACAGGGGGACTCAGCCCCAGCATTTT
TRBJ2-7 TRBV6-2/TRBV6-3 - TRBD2 CASSYSGLAGIHEQYF TGTGCCAGCAGTTACTCGGGACTAGCGGGAATCCACGAGCAGTACTTC
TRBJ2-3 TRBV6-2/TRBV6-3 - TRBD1 CASSPDRGGTDTQYF TGTGCCAGCAGTCCCGACAGGGGTGGCACAGATACGCAGTATTTT
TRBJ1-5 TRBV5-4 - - CASSFGGYSNQPQHF TGTGCCAGCAGCTTCGGAGGATATAGCAATCAGCCCCAGCATTTT
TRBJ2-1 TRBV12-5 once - CASGSAPGPPYNEQFF -
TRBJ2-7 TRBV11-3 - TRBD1 CASSPGGLPHEQYF TGTGCCAGCAGCCCAGGGGGCTTACCCCACGAGCAGTACTTC
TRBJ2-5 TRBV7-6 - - CASRDIQPTQYF TGTGCCAGCAGGGATATACAACCGACCCAGTACTTC
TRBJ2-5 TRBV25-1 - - CASSGGGLGTETQYF TGTGCCAGCAGTGGGGGAGGACTGGGCACGGAGACCCAGTACTTC
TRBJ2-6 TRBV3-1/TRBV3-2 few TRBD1 CASSYGTGGSGANVLTF TGTGCCAGCAGCTATGGGACAGGGGGATCTGGGGCCAACGTCCTGACTTTC
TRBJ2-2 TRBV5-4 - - CASSPPWGERTGELFF TGTGCCAGCAGCCCCCCTTGGGGGGAGCGCACCGGGGAGCTGTTTTTT